This TCR beta chain comes out of a study of PD-L1 blockade in urothelial cancer. At the level of the study: In the patient group, about 90% of the roughly 29 were males with bladder-origin urothelial cancer. Previous chemotherapy exposure amounted to 0 to 3 regimens for patients.

The sample holds a few counts of this clone. The antigen remains undetermined. The time point is: peripheral blood 6 weeks after treatment start. Patients' cancers were locally advanced or metastatic urothelial carcinomas. Trimming pared 5 bases from V and 0 bases from J, leaving 15 bases between. The V gene's germline CDR1 is SGHRS and CDR2 YFSETQ. CDR3 size: 16 residues. Generated by immunoSEQ multiplex PCR, the TCRdb table keeps only in-frame clones and is missing some. The repertoire holds about 110,000 clones, with 85% to 95% as singletons. Study-level findings and limits: Blood TCR clonality below the median before treatment was a predictor of better survival.

The input for sequencing was PBMCs, taken around atezolizumab (anti-PD-L1) treatment. The V call is TRBV5-1, the J call TRBJ1-3; unclear D gene. The clonotype was recovered from a man aged 55 to 69 with urothelial cancer. In DNA, the CDR3 is TGCGCCAGCAGGCGAGGGCAGACGAGCTCTGGAAACACCATATATTTT. This encodes CASRRGQTSSGNTIYF. The complete variable domain, with remaining parts taken from reference TRBV5-1 and TRBJ1-3, reads KAGVTQTPRYLIKTRGQQVTLSCSPISGHRSVSWYQQTPGQGLQFLFEYFSETQRNKGNFPGRFSGRQFSNSRSEMNVSTLELGDSALYLCASRRGQTSSGNTIYFGEGSWLTVV.